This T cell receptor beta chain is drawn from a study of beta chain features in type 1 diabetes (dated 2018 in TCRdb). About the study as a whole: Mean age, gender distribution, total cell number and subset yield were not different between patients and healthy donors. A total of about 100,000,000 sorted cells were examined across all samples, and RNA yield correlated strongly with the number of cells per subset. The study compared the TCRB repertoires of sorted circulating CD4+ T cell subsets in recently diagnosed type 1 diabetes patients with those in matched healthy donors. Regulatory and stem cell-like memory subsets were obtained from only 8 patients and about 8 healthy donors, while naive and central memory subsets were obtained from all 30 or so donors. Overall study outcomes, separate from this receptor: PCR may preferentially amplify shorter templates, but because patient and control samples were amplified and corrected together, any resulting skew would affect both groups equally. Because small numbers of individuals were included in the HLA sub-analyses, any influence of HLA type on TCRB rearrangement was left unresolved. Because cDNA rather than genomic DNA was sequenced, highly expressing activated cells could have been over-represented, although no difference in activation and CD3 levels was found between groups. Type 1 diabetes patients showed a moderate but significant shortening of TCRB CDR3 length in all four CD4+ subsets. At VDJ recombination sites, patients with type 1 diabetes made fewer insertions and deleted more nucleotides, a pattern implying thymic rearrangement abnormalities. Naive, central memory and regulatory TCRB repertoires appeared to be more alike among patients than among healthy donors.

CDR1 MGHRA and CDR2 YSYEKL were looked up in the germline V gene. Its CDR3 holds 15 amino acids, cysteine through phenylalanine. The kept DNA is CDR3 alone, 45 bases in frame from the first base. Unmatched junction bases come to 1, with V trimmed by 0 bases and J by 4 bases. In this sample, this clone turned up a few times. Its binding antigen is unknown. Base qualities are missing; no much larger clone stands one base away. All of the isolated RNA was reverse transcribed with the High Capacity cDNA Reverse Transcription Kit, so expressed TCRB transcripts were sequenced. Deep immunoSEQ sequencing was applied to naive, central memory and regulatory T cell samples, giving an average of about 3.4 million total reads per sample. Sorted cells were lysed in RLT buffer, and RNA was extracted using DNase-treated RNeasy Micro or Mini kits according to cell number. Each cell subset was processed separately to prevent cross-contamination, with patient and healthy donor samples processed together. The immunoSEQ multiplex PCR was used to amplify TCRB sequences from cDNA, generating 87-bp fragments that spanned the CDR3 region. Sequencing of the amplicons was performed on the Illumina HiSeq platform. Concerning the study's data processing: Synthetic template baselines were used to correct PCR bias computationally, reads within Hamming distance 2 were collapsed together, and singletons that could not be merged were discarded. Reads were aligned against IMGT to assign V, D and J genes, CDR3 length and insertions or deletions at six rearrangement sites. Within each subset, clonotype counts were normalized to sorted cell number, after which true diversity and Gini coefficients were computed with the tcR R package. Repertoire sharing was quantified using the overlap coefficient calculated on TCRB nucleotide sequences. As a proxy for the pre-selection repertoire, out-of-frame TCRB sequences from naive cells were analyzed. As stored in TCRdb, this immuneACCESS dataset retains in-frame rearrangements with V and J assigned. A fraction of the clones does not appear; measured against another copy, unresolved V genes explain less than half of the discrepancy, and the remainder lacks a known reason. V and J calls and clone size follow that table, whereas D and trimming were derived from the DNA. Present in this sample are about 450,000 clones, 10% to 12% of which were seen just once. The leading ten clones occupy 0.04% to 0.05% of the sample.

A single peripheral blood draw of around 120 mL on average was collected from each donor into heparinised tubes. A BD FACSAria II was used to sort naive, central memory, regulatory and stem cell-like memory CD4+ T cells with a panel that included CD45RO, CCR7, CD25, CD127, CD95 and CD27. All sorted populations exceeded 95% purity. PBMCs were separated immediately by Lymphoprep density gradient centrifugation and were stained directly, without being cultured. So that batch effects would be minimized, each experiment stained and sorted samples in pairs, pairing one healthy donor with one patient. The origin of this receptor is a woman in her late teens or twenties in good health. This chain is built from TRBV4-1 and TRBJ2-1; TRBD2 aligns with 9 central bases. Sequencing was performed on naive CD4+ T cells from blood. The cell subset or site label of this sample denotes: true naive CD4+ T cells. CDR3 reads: CASSQELAGYNEQFF. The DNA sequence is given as TGCGCCAGCAGCCAAGAGCTAGCGGGATACAATGAGCAGTTCTTC.